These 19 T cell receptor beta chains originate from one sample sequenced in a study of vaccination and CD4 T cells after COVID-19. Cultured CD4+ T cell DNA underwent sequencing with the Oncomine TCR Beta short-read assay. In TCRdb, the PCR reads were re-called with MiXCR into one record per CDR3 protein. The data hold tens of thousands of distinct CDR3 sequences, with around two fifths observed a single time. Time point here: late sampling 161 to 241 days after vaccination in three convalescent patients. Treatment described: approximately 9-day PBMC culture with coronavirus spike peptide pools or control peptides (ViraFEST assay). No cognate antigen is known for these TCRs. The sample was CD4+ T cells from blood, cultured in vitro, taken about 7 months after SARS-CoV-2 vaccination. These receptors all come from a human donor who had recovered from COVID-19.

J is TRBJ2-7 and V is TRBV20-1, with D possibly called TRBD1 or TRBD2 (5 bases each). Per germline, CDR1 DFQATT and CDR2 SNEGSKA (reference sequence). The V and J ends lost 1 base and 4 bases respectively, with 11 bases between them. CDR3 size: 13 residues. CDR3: CSARGGWVYEQYF. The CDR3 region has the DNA TGCAGTGCTAGAGGGGGGTGGGTGTACGAGCAGTACTTC.

This CDR3 reads CASSLVRYEQYF. In nucleotides, the CDR3 is TGTGCCAGCAGCTTAGTGCGCTACGAGCAGTACTTC. This chain uses TRBV7-2 with TRBJ2-7; D gene ambiguous. Germline CDR1 reads SGHTA; CDR2 reads FQGNSA. The CDR3 totals 12 residues. Trimming cost V 1 base and J 3 bases, with 4 bases left between them. Together with reference TRBV7-2 and TRBJ2-7, the CDR3 gives the full variable domain: GAGVSQSPSNKVTEKGKDVELRCDPISGHTALYWYRQSLGQGLEFLIYFQGNSAPDKSGLPSDRFSAERTGGSVSTLTIQRTQQEDSAVYLCASSLVRYEQYFGPGTRLTVT.

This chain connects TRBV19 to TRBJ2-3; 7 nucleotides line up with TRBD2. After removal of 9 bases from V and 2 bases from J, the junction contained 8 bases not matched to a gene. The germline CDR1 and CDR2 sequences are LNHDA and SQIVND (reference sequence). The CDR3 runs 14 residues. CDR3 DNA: TGTGCCAGCCAACCGGGACTACTCACAGATACGCAGTATTTT. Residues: CASQPGLLTDTQYF. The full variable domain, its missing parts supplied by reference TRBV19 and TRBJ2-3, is DGGITQSPKYLFRKEGQNVTLSCEQNLNHDAMYWYRQDPGQGLRLIYYSQIVNDFQKGDIAEGYSVSREKKESFPLTVTSAQKNPTAFYLCASQPGLLTDTQYFGPGTRLTVL.

The CDR3 DNA reads TGTGCCAGCAGCCACCGACAGGGAACTGAAGCTTTCTTT. This encodes CASSHRQGTEAFF. The genes are TRBV6-2 or TRBV6-3 and TRBJ1-1; TRBD1 matches at 7 bases. Per the germline V gene, CDR1 is MNHEY and CDR2 is SVGEGT. The ends lost 6 bases at V and 5 bases at J; junction bases unmatched: 6. The CDR3 is made up of 13 amino acids.

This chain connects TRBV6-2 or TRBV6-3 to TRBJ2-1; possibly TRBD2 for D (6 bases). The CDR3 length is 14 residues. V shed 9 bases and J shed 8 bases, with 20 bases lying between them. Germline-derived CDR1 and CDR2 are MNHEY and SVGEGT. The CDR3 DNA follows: TGTGCCAGTCGGGGGTTCCCCCCTAACGATGAGCAGTTCTTC. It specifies CASRGFPPNDEQFF.

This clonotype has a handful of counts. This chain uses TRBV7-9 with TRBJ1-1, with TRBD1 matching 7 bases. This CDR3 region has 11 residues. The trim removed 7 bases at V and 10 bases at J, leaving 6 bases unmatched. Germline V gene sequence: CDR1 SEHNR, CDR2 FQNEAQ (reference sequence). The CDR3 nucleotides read TGTGCCAGCACCACCGGACAGGTAGCTTTCTTT. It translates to CASTTGQVAFF.

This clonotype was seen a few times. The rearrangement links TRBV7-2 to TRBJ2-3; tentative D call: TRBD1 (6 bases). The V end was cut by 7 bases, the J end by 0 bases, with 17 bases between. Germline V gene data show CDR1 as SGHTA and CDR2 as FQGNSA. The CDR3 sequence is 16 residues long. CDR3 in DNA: TGTGCCAGCACCCATTCGGGGACACCTAGCACAGATACGCAGTATTTT. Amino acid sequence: CASTHSGTPSTDTQYF.

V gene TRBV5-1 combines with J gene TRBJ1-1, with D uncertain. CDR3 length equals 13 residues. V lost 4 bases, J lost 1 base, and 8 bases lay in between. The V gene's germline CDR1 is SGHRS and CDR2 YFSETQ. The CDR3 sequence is CASSRLENTEAFF. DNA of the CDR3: TGCGCCAGCAGCCGTCTAGAGAACACTGAAGCTTTCTTT.

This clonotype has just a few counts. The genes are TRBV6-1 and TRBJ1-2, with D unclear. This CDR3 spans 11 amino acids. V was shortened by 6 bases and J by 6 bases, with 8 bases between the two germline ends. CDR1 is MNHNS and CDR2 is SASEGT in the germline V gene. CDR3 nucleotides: TGTGCCAGCAGGGAGAAGGATGGCTACACCTTC. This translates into CASREKDGYTF.

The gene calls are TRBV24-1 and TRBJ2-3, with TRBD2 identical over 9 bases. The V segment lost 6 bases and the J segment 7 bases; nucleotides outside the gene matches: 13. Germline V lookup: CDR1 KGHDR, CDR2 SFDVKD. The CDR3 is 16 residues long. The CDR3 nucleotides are TGTGCCACCAGTATCTCCTCCGGCGGGAGGGCCCATACGCAGTATTTT. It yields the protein CATSISSGGRAHTQYF.

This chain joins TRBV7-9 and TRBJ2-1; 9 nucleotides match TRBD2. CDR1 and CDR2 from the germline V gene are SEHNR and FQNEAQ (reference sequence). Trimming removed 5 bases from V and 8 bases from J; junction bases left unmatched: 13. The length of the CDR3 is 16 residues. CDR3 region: CASSTRRGRASYEQFF. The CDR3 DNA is TGTGCCAGCAGCACCCGTCGCGGGAGGGCCTCGTATGAGCAGTTCTTC.

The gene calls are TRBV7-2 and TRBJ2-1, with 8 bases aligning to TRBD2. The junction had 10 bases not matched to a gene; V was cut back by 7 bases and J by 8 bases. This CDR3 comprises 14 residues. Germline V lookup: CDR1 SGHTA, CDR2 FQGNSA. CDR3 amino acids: CASIDRLASDEQFF. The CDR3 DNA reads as TGTGCCAGCATCGATCGACTAGCGAGCGATGAGCAGTTCTTC.

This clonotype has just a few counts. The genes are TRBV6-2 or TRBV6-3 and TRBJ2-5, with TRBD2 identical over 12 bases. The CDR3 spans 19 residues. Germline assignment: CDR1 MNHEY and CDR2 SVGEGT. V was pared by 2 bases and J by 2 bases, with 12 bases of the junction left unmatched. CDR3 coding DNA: TGTGCCAGCAGTTACCCCTCTAGCGGGAGGGCCCTGAGGCAAGAGACCCAGTACTTC. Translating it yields CASSYPSSGRALRQETQYF.

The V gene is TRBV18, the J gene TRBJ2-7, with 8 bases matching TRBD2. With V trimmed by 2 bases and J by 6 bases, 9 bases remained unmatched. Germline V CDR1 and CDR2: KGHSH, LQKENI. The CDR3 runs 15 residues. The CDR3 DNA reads TGTGCCAGCTCACCAAGGACGGGAGGGCCGGGCGAGCAGTACTTC. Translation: CASSPRTGGPGEQYF.

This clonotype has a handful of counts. Written as DNA, the CDR3 is TGTGCCAGCACGGGCTCGGGAGGGCCGAGAGAGCAGTACTTC. This gives the protein CASTGSGGPREQYF. The chain uses TRBV6-1 and TRBJ2-7; the match to TRBD2 covers 8 bases. CDR1 MNHNS and CDR2 SASEGT come from the germline V gene. Unmatched junction bases numbered 12, after V lost 7 bases and J lost 7 bases. The CDR3 is 14 residues long.

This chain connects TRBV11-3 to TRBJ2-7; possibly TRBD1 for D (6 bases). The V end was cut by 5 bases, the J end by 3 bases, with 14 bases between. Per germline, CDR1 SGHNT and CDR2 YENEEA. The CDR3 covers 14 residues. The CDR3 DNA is TGTGCCAGCAGCCACAGGGATAGGGACTACGAGCAGTACTTC. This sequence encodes CASSHRDRDYEQYF.

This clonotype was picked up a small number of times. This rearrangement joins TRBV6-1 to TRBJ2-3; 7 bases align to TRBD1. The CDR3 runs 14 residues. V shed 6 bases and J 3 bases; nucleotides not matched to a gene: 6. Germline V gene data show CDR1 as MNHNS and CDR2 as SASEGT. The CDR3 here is CASSATQGTDTQYF. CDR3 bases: TGTGCCAGCAGCGCAACACAGGGGACAGATACGCAGTATTTT.

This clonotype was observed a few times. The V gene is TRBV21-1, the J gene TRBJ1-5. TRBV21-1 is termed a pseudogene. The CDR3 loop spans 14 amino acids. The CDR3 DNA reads TGTGCCAGCAGCAAATGTGGGAACAATCAGCCCCAGCATTTT. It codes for CASSKCGNNQPQHF.

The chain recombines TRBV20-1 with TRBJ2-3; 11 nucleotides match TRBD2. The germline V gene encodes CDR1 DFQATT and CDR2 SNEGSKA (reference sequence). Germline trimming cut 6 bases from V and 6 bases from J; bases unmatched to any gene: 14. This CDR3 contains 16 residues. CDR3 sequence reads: CSAVRVSGGAGDTQYF. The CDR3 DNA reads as TGCAGTGCCGTTAGAGTTAGCGGGGGGGCTGGCGATACGCAGTATTTT.